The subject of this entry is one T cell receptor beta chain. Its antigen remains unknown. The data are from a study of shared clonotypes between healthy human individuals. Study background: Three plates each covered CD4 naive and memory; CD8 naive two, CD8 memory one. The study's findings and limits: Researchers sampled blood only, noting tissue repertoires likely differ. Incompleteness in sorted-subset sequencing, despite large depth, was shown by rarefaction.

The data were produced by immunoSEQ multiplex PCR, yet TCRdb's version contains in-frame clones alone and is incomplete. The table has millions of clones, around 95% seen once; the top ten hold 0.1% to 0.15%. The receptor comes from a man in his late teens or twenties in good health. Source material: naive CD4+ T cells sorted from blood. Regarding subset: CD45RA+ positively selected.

The CDR3 bases are TGTGCCAGCTCACCTGGACAGGGCGAACCCCTCCACTTT. Encoded protein: CASSPGQGEPLHF. This sequence joins TRBV18 and TRBJ1-6, with 8 nucleotides matching TRBD1. This CDR3 has 13 amino acids. Germline V gene lookup returns CDR1 KGHSH and CDR2 LQKENI. V lost 3 bases, J lost 12 bases, and 4 bases stayed unmatched.